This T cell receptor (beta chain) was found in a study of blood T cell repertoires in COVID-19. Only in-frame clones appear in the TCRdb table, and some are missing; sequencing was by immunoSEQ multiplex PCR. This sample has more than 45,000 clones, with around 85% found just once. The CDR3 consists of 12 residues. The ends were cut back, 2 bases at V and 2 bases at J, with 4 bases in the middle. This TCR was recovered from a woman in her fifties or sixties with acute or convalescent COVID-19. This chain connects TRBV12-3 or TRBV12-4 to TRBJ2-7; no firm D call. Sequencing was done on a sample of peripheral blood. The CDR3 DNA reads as TGTGCCAGCAGTTTATCAACCTACGAGCAGTACTTC. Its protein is CASSLSTYEQYF.